A selection of T cell receptor beta chains follows, all from one sample in a study of T cells in localized non-small cell lung cancer. Using immunoSEQ multiplex PCR, the repertoire was profiled, and TCRdb retains in-frame clones only, with some absent. The repertoire holds 3,000 to 4,000 clones, with about half as singletons. Sample: lymph node tissue, taken before any cancer treatment. The receptor set was obtained from a woman aged 18-55 years with stage I lung adenocarcinoma. CDR3s include the opening cysteine and the closing phenylalanine or tryptophan.

j_call v_call cdr3_aa
TRBJ1-1 TRBV29-1 CSVEGQGTEAFF
TRBJ2-1 TRBV5-1 CASSPGVQVNEQFF
TRBJ2-1 TRBV6-8 CASMLDRLYNEQFF
TRBJ1-1 TRBV7-5 CASSQSSAMNTEAFF
TRBJ2-7 TRBV28 CASNLGGRAYEQYF
TRBJ2-1 TRBV15 CATSRDPLEWANEQFF
TRBJ2-7 TRBV11-3 CASSLEGTVLEQYF
TRBJ1-2 TRBV15 CATSLLTGGYGYTF
TRBJ2-2 TRBV5-1 CASSFPWDTRSGGELFF
TRBJ2-1 TRBV6-8 CASSVSSLAGDGGNEQFF
TRBJ2-1 TRBV11-3 CASSQRAASYNEQFF
TRBJ2-1 TRBV11-3 CASSPLRQTSGRKNEQFF
TRBJ2-7 TRBV15 CATSRSDRTYEQYF
TRBJ1-2 TRBV29-1 CSVLGPLGYGYTF
TRBJ2-7 TRBV9 CASSEHVYEQYF
TRBJ2-7 TRBV15 CATSFTSGRGEQYF
TRBJ2-7 TRBV30 CAWSFYTSTYEQYF